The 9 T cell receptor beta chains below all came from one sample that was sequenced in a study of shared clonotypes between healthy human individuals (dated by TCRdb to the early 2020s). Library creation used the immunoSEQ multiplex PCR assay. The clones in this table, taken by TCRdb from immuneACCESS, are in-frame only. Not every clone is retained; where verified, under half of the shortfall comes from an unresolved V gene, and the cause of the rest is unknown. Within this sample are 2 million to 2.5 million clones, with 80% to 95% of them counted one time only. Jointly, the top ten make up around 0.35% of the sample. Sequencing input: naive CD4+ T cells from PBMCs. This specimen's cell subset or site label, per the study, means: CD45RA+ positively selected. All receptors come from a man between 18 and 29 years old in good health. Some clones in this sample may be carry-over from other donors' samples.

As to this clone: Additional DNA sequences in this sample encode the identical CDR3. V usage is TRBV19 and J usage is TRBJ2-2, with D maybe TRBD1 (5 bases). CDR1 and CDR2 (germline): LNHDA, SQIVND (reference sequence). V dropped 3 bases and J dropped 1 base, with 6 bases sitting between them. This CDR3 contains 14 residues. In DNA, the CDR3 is TGTGCCAGTAGTATCGGACAGAACACCGGGGAGCTGTTTTTT. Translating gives CASSIGQNTGELFF.

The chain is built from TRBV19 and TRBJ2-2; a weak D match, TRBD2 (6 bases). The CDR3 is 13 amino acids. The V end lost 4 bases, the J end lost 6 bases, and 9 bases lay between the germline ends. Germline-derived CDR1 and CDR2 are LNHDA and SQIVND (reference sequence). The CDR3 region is CASSRLGAGELFF. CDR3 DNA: TGTGCCAGTAGTAGACTAGGGGCCGGGGAGCTGTTTTTT.

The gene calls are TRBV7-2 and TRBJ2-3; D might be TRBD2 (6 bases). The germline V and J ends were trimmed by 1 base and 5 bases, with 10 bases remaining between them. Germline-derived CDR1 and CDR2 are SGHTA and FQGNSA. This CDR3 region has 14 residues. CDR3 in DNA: TGTGCCAGCAGCTTAGACCCGGGAGTAGATACGCAGTATTTT. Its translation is CASSLDPGVDTQYF.

The CDR3 protein is CASSVAGEATYEQYF. The CDR3 DNA follows: TGTGCCAGCAGCGTAGCAGGTGAAGCGACCTACGAGCAGTACTTC. The V gene is TRBV9, the J gene TRBJ2-7; D unresolved. CDR3 size: 15 residues. CDR1 and CDR2 (germline): SGDLS, YYNGEE. V gave up 0 bases and J gave up 2 bases, with 12 bases separating them. The full variable domain, with the rest looked up from reference TRBV9 and TRBJ2-7, is DSGVTQTPKHLITATGQRVTLRCSPRSGDLSVYWYQQSLDQGLQFLIQYYNGEERAKGNILERFSAQQFPDLHSELNLSSLELGDSALYFCASSVAGEATYEQYFGPGTRLTVT.

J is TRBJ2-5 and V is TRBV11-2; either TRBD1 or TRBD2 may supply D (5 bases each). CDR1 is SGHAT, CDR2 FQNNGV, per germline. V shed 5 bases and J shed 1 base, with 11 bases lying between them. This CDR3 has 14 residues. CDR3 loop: CASSQRGGQETQYF. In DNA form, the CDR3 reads TGTGCCAGCAGCCAACGTGGGGGCCAAGAGACCCAGTACTTC. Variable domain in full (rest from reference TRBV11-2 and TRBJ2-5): EAGVAQSPRYKIIEKRQSVAFWCNPISGHATLYWYQQILGQGPKLLIQFQNNGVVDDSQLPKDRFSAERLKGVDSTLKIQPAKLEDSAVYLCASSQRGGQETQYFGPGTRLLVL.

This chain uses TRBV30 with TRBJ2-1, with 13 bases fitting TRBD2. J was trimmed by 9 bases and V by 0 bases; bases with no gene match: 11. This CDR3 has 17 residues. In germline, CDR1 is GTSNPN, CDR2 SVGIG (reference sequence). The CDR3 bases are TGTGCCTGGAGTGTACTTACTAGCGGGAGGGCCAGGGGTGAGCAGTTCTTC. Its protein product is CAWSVLTSGRARGEQFF. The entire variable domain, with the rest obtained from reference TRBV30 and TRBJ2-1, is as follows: SQTIHQWPATLVQPVGSPLSLECTVEGTSNPNLYWYRQAAGRGLQLLFYSVGIGQISSEVPQNLSASRPQDRQFILSSKKLLLSDSGFYLCAWSVLTSGRARGEQFFGPGTRLTVL.

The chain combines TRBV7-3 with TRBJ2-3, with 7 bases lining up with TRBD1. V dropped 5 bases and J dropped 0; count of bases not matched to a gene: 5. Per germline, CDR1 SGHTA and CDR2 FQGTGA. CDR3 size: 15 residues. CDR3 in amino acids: CASSPDRASTDTQYF. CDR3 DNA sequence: TGTGCCAGCAGCCCAGACAGGGCTAGCACAGATACGCAGTATTTT.

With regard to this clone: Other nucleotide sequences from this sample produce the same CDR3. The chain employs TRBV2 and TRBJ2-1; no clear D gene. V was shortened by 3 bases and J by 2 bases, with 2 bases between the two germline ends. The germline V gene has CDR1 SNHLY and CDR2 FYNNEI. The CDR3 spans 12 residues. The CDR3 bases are TGTGCCAGCAGTGAGCCCTACAATGAGCAGTTCTTC. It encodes CASSEPYNEQFF.

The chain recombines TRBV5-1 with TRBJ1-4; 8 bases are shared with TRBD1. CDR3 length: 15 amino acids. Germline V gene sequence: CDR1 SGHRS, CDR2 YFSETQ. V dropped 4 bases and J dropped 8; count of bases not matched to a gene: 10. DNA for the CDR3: TGCGCCAGCAGCCAGAGGGACAGGTCAGGAGAAAAACTGTTTTTT. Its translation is CASSQRDRSGEKLFF.